A selection of T cell receptor beta chains follows, all from one sample in a study of T-cell memory formation after mild COVID-19. TCRdb recomputed calls from the 5' RACE reads with MiXCR, one row per CDR3 protein. The sample consists of about 600,000 distinct CDR3 sequences, 20% to 25% of them appearing once. Sequencing used PBMCs or a T cell subset sorted from them (not recorded which). These receptors all come from an adult woman who had mild COVID-19 (a few samples of this study predate the infection). Cell type and time point are not known. Each CDR3 is given with its conserved first and last residue. D genes are given only for firm matches. Part of the rows lack a size; the others show once, few, many or a class for expanded clones.

j_call clone_size d_call v_call cdr3_nt cdr3_aa
TRBJ1-3 once NA TRBV7-2 TGTGCCAGCAGCTTATCAAGTACAGTTGGAAACACCATATATTTT CASSLSSTVGNTIYF
TRBJ2-5 NA NA TRBV25-1 TGTGCCGGCAGTGAGACAGTGTACCAAGAGACCCAGTACTTC CAGSETVYQETQYF
TRBJ2-1 NA TRBD2 TRBV12-3/TRBV12-4 TGTGCCAGCAGTTATAGGACTAGCGGGAACAATGAGCAGTTCTTC CASSYRTSGNNEQFF
TRBJ1-5 NA NA TRBV7-2 TGTGCCAGCAGCCCACAGGGAGGATTGGGTCAGCCCCAGCATTTT CASSPQGGLGQPQHF
TRBJ2-3 few TRBD2 TRBV7-3 TGTGCCAGCAGCCCCGGAGCGGGAGTATTAGCAGATACGCAGTATTTT CASSPGAGVLADTQYF
TRBJ1-1 few NA TRBV2 TGTGCCAGCTGGGATAGGGGAATGAACACTGAAGCTTTCTTT CASWDRGMNTEAFF
TRBJ2-2 few NA TRBV5-1 TGCGCCAGCGGGCTCCTGTTGCAGGGGAACACCGGGGAGCTGTTTTTT CASGLLLQGNTGELFF
TRBJ2-1 few TRBD1 TRBV20-1 TGCAGTGCTAGAGATCCCGGGACAGTCTCCTACAATGAGCAGTTCTTC CSARDPGTVSYNEQFF
TRBJ1-1 few NA TRBV6-5 TGTGCCAGCAGCCCCACCGGGGAGACTGAAGCTTTCTTT CASSPTGETEAFF
TRBJ2-3 few TRBD2 TRBV7-9 TGTGCCAGCAGCCCGCGACTAGCGGGGGGCACAGATACGCAGTATTTT CASSPRLAGGTDTQYF
TRBJ1-5 few NA TRBV27 TGTGCCAGCAGTGTCCGGACAGCTAGCAATCAGCCCCAGCATTTT CASSVRTASNQPQHF
TRBJ2-1 NA TRBD2 TRBV6-2/TRBV6-3 TGTGCCAGCAGTCAGAATAGCGGGAGGTACAATGAGCAGTTCTTC CASSQNSGRYNEQFF
TRBJ2-4 NA TRBD2 TRBV7-2 TGTGCCAGCAGCTTAGACTTGGTGTGGTTTACCGGGACTAGCGGGAGACGGGCCAAAAACATTCAGTACTTC CASSLDLVWFTGTSGRRAKNIQYF
TRBJ1-1 NA TRBD1 TRBV29-1 TGCAGCGTTTGTATTTCGACAGGGGGAACTGAAGCTTTCTTT CSVCISTGGTEAFF
TRBJ2-7 many NA TRBV24-1 TGTGCCGCCTCGGCCTCCGACTCCTACGAGCAGTACTTC CAASASDSYEQYF
TRBJ2-2 few NA TRBV19 TGTGCCAGTAGTATGGGACACAACACCGGGGAGCTGTTTTTT CASSMGHNTGELFF
TRBJ1-6 few NA TRBV7-6 TGTGCCAGCAGCTTAGCTTTGAACCTAAGGGATTCACCCCTCCACTTT CASSLALNLRDSPLHF
TRBJ2-5 NA TRBD2 TRBV20-1 TGCAGTGCTAGTCCCGACCAGCAGCGGGGGGGTACGGAGACCCAGTACTTC CSASPDQQRGGTETQYF
TRBJ1-2 NA TRBD1 TRBV4-3 TGCGCCAGCAGCCAAGCGAAACAGGGGTATGGCTACACCTTC CASSQAKQGYGYTF
TRBJ2-7 NA TRBD1 TRBV29-1 TGCAGCGTTGAAGTAGGCGACAGGGGGTCCGAGCAGTACTTC CSVEVGDRGSEQYF
TRBJ2-5 NA NA TRBV20-1 TGCAGTGCTAGCCCCAACGGGGAGACCCAGTACTTC CSASPNGETQYF
TRBJ2-3 few TRBD1 TRBV5-1 TGCGCCAGCAGTCCCGGACAGGGGGTATGGAGCACAGATACGCAGTATTTT CASSPGQGVWSTDTQYF
TRBJ1-1 few NA TRBV6-5 TGTGCCAGCAGTTACTCGGGAGGGGCGAGAACTGCTGCTTTCTTT CASSYSGGARTAAFF
TRBJ2-4 NA TRBD2 TRBV5-1 TGCGCCAGCAGCTTGATTAGCGGGGGGGCCGTACCGGCCAAAAACATTCAGTACTTC CASSLISGGAVPAKNIQYF
TRBJ2-5 once NA TRBV5-6 TGTGCCAGCAGCTTGGCTCCCGAAGAGACCCAGTACTTC CASSLAPEETQYF
TRBJ2-5 NA NA TRBV12-3/TRBV12-4 TGTGCCAGCAGTTTAGTTTCAGGGGCGGGGGAGACCCAGTACTTC CASSLVSGAGETQYF
TRBJ2-7 many TRBD1 TRBV4-1 TGCGCCAGCAGCCAAGGGGGACAGGGAGAGCGGGCCTACGAGCAGTACTTC CASSQGGQGERAYEQYF
TRBJ1-1 few NA TRBV7-2 TGTGCCAGCAGCTTATTTGGAGCTGCTGAAGCTTTCTTT CASSLFGAAEAFF
TRBJ2-2 NA NA TRBV24-1 TGTGCCACCAGTGATCCCCCAGGGGCCGGGGAGCTGTTTTTT CATSDPPGAGELFF
TRBJ2-5 NA TRBD2 TRBV7-2 TGTGCCAGCAGCAGAGGGATCCTAGCGGTAGAAGAGACCCAGTACTTC CASSRGILAVEETQYF
TRBJ2-1 NA NA TRBV4-2 TGTGCCAGCAGCCAAGGGGTCGGGGACTACAATGAGCAGTTCTTC CASSQGVGDYNEQFF
TRBJ2-7 NA NA TRBV18 TGTGCCAGCTCACAGCAGGGGGGAAGCGAGCAGTACTTC CASSQQGGSEQYF
TRBJ2-2 NA NA TRBV6-5 TGTGCCAGCAGTTTTGGGGCGAACGGGGAGCTGTTTTTT CASSFGANGELFF
TRBJ2-1 few NA TRBV6-2/TRBV6-3 TGTGCCAGCAGTAGGCCCGATGAGCAGTTCTTC CASSRPDEQFF
TRBJ1-6 NA NA TRBV24-1 TGTGCCACCAGCTTGGGGGGGAATTCACCCCTCCACTTT CATSLGGNSPLHF
TRBJ1-6 NA NA TRBV20-1 TGCAGTGCTTCCCCGGGACGGACTAATTCACCCCTCCACTTT CSASPGRTNSPLHF
TRBJ2-7 NA NA TRBV6-6 TGTGCCAGTTGTTTGGGACGGGACTACGAGCAGTACTTC CASCLGRDYEQYF
TRBJ1-2 NA NA TRBV6-1 TGTGCCAGCAGTGATAGCGGTTACAGTCCCTATGGCTACACCTTC CASSDSGYSPYGYTF
TRBJ2-7 NA TRBD1 TRBV7-9 TGTGCCAGCAGCTCTGGACAGGGGAAGGCCTACGAGCAGTACTTC CASSSGQGKAYEQYF
TRBJ1-1 few TRBD1 TRBV7-6 TGTGCCAGCAGCTCCAGGGGGCCGAACACTGAAGCTTTCTTT CASSSRGPNTEAFF
TRBJ2-7 NA TRBD2 TRBV4-1 TGCGCCAGCAGCCAAGACAGGACTAGCGGCTACGAGCAGTACTTC CASSQDRTSGYEQYF
TRBJ2-2 few NA TRBV12-3/TRBV12-4 TGTGCCAGCAGTCCCCTCGGACGGCTTGAACGGCGGGAGCTGTTTTTT CASSPLGRLERRELFF
TRBJ2-7 NA NA TRBV7-8 TGTGCCAGCAGCTTCGGGGTCAGGTCCGAGCAGTACTTC CASSFGVRSEQYF
TRBJ2-1 NA TRBD2 TRBV12-3/TRBV12-4 TGTGCCAGCAGTCCCGGGGGGGCAGCCAATGAGCAGTTCTTC CASSPGGAANEQFF
TRBJ2-1 NA NA TRBV20-1 TGCAGTGCTAGAGATCCCAGGGGATACAATGAGCAGTTCTTC CSARDPRGYNEQFF
TRBJ1-1 few NA TRBV19 TGTGCCAGTTGCAGGGGACGCACTGAAGCTTTCTTT CASCRGRTEAFF
TRBJ1-1 NA TRBD1 TRBV29-1 TGCAGCGTTGAGGGACAGGGCGGTGAAGCTTTCTTT CSVEGQGGEAFF
TRBJ2-1 NA NA TRBV6-5 TGTGCCAGCAGTTACTCGGGGCTAGCGAACAATGAGCAGTTCTTC CASSYSGLANNEQFF
TRBJ2-1 NA NA TRBV10-3 TGTGCCATCAGTGAGTACTCGGGGGCCGACAATGAGCAGTTCTTC CAISEYSGADNEQFF
TRBJ1-5 many NA TRBV9 TGTGCCAGCAGCGTGGGGGAATTGGGCAATCAGCCCCAGCATTTT CASSVGELGNQPQHF
TRBJ2-5 NA TRBD2 TRBV7-2 TGTGCCAGCAGCCTACCGGGACTAGCGGGGGGGATGGAGACCCAGTACTTC CASSLPGLAGGMETQYF
TRBJ2-5 few TRBD1 TRBV6-5 TGTGCCAGCAGGGCGGGACAGGGCGGAGAGACCCAGTACTTC CASRAGQGGETQYF